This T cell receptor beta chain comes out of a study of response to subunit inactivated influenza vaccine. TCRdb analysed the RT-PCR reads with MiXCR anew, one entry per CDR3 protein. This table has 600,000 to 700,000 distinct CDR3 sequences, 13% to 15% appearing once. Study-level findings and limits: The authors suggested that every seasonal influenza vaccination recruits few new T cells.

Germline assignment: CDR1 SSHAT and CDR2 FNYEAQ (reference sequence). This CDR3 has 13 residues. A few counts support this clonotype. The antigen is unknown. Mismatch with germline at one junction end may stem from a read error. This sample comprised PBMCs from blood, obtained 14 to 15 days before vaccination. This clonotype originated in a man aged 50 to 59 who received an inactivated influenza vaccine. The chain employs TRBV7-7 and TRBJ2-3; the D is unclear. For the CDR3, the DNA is TGTGCTAGCAGCGCGCGAGCGTCAGATACGCAGTATTTT. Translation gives CASSARASDTQYF. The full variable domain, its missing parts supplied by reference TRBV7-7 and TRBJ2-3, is GAGVSQSPRYKVTKRGQDVTLRCDPISSHATLYWYQQALGQGPEFLTYFNYEAQPDKSGLPSDRFSAERPEGSISTLTIQRTEQRDSAMYRCASSARASDTQYFGPGTRLTVL.